The source of this T cell receptor (beta chain) is a study of cytomegalovirus exposure and HLA in healthy donors. The study, taken as a whole, reports: Reports credit the classifier with highly specific, highly sensitive diagnosis of cytomegalovirus status. A reported reduction in N-insertions relative to the roughly 710-donor mean was seen in an Asian-associated ancestry cluster in a later analysis. Generally TCR sequences proved uncommon, though certain public TCRs appeared in numerous donors. Investigators reported about 160 TCR beta chains as tied to cytomegalovirus.

PCR employed 60 Vbeta and 13 Jbeta primers. Measured with immunoSEQ multiplex PCR; TCRdb has only the in-frame clones, and not every one. The data contain 100,000 to 150,000 clones, 17% of them singletons. CDR3 length: 15 amino acids. V lost 9 bases and J 2 bases, leaving 17 bases between the germline ends. CDR1 and CDR2 (germline): MDHEN, SYDVKM. Note on this clone: Its specificity is unknown.

The sample consisted of PBMCs. This rearrangement joins TRBV28 to TRBJ1-5, with D perhaps TRBD1 (5 bases). The TCR was taken from a female donor in good health and CMV-seropositive. The CDR3 sequence is CASTNQGSGNQPQHF. The CDR3 bases are TGTGCCAGTACAAATCAGGGATCAGGCAATCAGCCCCAGCATTTT.